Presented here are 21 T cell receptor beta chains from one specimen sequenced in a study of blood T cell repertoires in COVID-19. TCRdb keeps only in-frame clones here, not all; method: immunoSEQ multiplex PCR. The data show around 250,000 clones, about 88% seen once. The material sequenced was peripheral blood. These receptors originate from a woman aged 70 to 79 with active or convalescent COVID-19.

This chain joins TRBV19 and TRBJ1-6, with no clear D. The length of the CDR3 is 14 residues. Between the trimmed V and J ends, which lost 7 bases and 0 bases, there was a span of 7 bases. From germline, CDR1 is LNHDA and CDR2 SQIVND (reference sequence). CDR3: CASNPSSYNSPLHF. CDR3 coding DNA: TGTGCCAGTAATCCGAGCTCCTATAATTCACCCCTCCACTTT. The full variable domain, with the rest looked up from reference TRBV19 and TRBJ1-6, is DGGITQSPKYLFRKEGQNVTLSCEQNLNHDAMYWYRQDPGQGLRLIYYSQIVNDFQKGDIAEGYSVSREKKESFPLTVTSAQKNPTAFYLCASNPSSYNSPLHFGNGTRLTVT.

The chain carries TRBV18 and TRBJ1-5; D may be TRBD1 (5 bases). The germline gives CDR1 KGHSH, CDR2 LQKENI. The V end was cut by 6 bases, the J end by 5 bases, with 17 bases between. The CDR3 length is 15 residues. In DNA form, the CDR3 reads TGTGCCAGCTCCCCCCCTGGGGGGTTGGATCAGCCCCAGCATTTT. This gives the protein CASSPPGGLDQPQHF.

CDR3 loop: CASSDVTLDSPGIYEQYF. The CDR3 DNA reads as TGCGCCAGCAGTGATGTGACCCTGGACAGTCCAGGGATCTACGAGCAGTACTTC. This chain uses TRBV10-1 with TRBJ2-7; perhaps TRBD1 as D (6 bases). The V gene lost 3 bases and the J gene lost 3 bases, with 24 bases spanning the gap. CDR1 is WNHNN, CDR2 SYGVQD, per germline (reference sequence). The CDR3 length is 18 residues.

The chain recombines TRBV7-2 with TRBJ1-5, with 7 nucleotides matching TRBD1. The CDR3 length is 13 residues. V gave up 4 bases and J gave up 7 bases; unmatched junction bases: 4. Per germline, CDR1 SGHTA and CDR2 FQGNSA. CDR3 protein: CASSSRQGQPQHF. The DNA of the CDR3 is TGTGCCAGCAGCTCCCGACAGGGCCAGCCCCAGCATTTT. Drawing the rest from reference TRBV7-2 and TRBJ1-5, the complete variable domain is GAGVSQSPSNKVTEKGKDVELRCDPISGHTALYWYRQSLGQGLEFLIYFQGNSAPDKSGLPSDRFSAERTGGSVSTLTIQRTQQEDSAVYLCASSSRQGQPQHFGDGTRLSIL.

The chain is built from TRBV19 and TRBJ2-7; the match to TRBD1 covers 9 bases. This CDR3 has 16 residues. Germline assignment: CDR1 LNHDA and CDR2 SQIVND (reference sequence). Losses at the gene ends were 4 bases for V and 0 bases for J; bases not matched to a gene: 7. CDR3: CASSSYRTGASYEQYF. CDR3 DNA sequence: TGTGCCAGTAGTAGCTACCGGACAGGGGCCTCCTACGAGCAGTACTTC.

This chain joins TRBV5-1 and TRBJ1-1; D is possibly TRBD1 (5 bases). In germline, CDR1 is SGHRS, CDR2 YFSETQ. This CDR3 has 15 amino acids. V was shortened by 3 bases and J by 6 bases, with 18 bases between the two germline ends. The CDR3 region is CASSSVTGFSAEAFF. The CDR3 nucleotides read TGCGCCAGCAGCTCGGTAACAGGTTTTAGTGCTGAAGCTTTCTTT.

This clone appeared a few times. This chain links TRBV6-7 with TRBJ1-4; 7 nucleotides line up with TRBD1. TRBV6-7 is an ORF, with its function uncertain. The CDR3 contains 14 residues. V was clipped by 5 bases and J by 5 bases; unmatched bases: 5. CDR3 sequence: CASSPGQRNEKLFF. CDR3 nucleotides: TGTGCCAGCAGTCCGGGACAGCGCAATGAAAAACTGTTTTTT.

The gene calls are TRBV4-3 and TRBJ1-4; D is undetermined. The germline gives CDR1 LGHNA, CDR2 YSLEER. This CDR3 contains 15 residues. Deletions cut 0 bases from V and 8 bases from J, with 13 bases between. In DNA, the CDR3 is TGCGCCAGCAGCCAAGAGGGGAGACGGGTCGAAAAACTGTTTTTT. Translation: CASSQEGRRVEKLFF.

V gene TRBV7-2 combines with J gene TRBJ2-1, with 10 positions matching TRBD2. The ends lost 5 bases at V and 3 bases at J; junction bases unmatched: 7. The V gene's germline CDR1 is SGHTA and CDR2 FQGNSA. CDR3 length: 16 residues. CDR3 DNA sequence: TGTGCCAGCAGCGAATGGGCTAGCGGGGGCTACAATGAGCAGTTCTTC. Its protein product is CASSEWASGGYNEQFF. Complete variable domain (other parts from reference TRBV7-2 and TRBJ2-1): GAGVSQSPSNKVTEKGKDVELRCDPISGHTALYWYRQSLGQGLEFLIYFQGNSAPDKSGLPSDRFSAERTGGSVSTLTIQRTQQEDSAVYLCASSEWASGGYNEQFFGPGTRLTVL.

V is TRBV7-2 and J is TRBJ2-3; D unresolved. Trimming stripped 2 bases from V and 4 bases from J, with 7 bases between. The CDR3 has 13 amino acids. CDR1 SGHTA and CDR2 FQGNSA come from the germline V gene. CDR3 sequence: CASSLTAPDTQYF. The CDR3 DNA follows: TGTGCCAGCAGCTTAACTGCCCCAGATACGCAGTATTTT. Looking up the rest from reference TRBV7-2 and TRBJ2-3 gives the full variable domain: GAGVSQSPSNKVTEKGKDVELRCDPISGHTALYWYRQSLGQGLEFLIYFQGNSAPDKSGLPSDRFSAERTGGSVSTLTIQRTQQEDSAVYLCASSLTAPDTQYFGPGTRLTVL.

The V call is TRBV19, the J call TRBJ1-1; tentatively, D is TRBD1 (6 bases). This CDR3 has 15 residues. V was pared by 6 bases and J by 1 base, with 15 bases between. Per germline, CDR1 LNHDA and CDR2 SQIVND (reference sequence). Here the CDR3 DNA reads TGTGCCAGTAGCACTATAGCGACAGGGAACACTGAAGCTTTCTTT. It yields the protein CASSTIATGNTEAFF. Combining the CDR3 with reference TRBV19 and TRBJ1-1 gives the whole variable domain DGGITQSPKYLFRKEGQNVTLSCEQNLNHDAMYWYRQDPGQGLRLIYYSQIVNDFQKGDIAEGYSVSREKKESFPLTVTSAQKNPTAFYLCASSTIATGNTEAFFGQGTRLTVV.

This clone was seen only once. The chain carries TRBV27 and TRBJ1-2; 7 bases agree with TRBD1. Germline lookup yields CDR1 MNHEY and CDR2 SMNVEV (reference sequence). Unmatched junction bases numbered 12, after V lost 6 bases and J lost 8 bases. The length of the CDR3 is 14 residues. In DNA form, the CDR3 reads TGTGCCAGCAGCTATGAGGGACAGCCTTTCGGCTACACCTTC. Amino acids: CASSYEGQPFGYTF.

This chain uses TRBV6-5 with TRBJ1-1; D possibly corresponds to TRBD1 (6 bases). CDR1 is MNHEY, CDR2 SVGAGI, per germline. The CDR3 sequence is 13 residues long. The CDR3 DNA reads TGTGCGTCACACGAAACAGGGACCACTGAAGCTTTCTTT. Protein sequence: CASHETGTTEAFF.

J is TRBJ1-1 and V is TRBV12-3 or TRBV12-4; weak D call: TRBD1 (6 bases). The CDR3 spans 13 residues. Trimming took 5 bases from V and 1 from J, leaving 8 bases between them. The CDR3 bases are TGTGCCAGCAGTCACAGGGAGAACACTGAAGCTTTCTTT. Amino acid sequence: CASSHRENTEAFF.

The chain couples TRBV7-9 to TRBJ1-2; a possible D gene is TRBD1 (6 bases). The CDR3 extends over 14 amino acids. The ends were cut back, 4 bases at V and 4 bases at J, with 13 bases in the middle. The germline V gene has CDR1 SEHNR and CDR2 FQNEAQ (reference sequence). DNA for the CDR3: TGTGCCAGCAGCTATGGACAGAAACTCTATGGCTACACCTTC. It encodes CASSYGQKLYGYTF. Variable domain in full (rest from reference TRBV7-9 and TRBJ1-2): DTGVSQNPRHKITKRGQNVTFRCDPISEHNRLYWYRQTLGQGPEFLTYFQNEAQLEKSRLLSDRFSAERPKGSFSTLEIQRTEQGDSAMYLCASSYGQKLYGYTFGSGTRLTVV.

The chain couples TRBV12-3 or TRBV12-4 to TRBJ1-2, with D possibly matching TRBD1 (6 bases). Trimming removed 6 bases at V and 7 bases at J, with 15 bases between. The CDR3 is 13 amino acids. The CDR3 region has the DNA TGTGCCAGCAGACCCGACAGGTTTGGTGGCTACACCTTC. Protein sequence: CASRPDRFGGYTF.

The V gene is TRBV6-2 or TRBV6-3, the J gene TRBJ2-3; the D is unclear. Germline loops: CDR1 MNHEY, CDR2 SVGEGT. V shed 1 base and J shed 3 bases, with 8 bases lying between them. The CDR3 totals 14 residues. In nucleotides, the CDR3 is TGTGCCAGCAGTTACTTGTCCAGGACAGATACGCAGTATTTT. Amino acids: CASSYLSRTDTQYF.

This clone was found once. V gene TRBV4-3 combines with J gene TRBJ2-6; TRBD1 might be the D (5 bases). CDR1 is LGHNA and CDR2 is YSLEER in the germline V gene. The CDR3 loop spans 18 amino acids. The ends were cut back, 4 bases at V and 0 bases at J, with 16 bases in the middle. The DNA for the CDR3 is TGCGCCAGCAGCCCATACGGAGACAGTGGCTCTGGGGCCAACGTCCTGACTTTC. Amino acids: CASSPYGDSGSGANVLTF.

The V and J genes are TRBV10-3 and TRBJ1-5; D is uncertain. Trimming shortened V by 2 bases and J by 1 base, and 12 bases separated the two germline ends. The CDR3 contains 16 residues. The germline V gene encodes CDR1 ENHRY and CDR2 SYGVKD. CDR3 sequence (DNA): TGTGCCATCAGTGAGATGGGGAGGGAAAGCAATCAGCCCCAGCATTTT. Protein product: CAISEMGRESNQPQHF.

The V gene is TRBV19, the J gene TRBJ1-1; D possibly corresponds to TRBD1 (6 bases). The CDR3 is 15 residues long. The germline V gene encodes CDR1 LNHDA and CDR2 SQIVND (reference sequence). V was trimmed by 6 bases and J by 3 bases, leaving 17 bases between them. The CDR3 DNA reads TGTGCCAGTAGAATGATGACCTACAGGGACACTGAAGCTTTCTTT. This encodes CASRMMTYRDTEAFF. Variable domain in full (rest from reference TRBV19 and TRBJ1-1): DGGITQSPKYLFRKEGQNVTLSCEQNLNHDAMYWYRQDPGQGLRLIYYSQIVNDFQKGDIAEGYSVSREKKESFPLTVTSAQKNPTAFYLCASRMMTYRDTEAFFGQGTRLTVV.

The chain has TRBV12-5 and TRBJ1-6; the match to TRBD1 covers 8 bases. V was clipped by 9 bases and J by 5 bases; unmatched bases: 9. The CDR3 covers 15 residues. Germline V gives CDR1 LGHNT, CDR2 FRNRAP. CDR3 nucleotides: TGTGCTAGGCTTGGACAGGGAAGAAATAATTCACCCCTCCACTTT. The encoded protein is CARLGQGRNNSPLHF.